One sample yielded the 4 T cell receptor beta chains listed below, sequenced in a study of early stage breast cancer tumors. Produced via immunoSEQ multiplex PCR; TCRdb's table is partial and in-frame only. Altogether tens of thousands of clones are present, 78% being singletons, with the ten largest covering 3% to 4%. The sequenced sample was blood. Source of these receptors: a person aged 40-50 years with breast cancer.

This clone was counted once. The chain uses TRBV6-5 and TRBJ2-1; tentatively, D is TRBD2 (6 bases). The CDR3 runs to 11 residues. Deletions cut 6 bases from V and 9 bases from J, with 9 bases between. Germline loops: CDR1 MNHEY, CDR2 SVGAGI. The CDR3 DNA follows: TGTGCCAGCAGATGGGGGGTTGAGCAGTTCTTC. It is translated as CASRWGVEQFF.

The chain employs TRBV2 and TRBJ2-3; D is perhaps TRBD1 or TRBD2 (5 bases each). Germline values: CDR1 SNHLY, CDR2 FYNNEI. There are 15 residues in the CDR3. V was pared by 7 bases and J by 4 bases, with 18 bases between. The CDR3 DNA follows: TGTGCCAGCATTGCCGGGACCCATGGAGCAGATACGCAGTATTTT. Translation gives CASIAGTHGADTQYF. Based on the CDR3 plus reference TRBV2 and TRBJ2-3, the full variable domain is EPEVTQTPSHQVTQMGQEVILRCVPISNHLYFYWYRQILGQKVEFLVSFYNNEISEKSEIFDDQFSVERPDGSNFTLKIRSTKLEDSAMYFCASIAGTHGADTQYFGPGTRLTVL.

The chain uses TRBV12-5 and TRBJ2-2; TRBD1 matches 7 bases. Germline V gene sequence: CDR1 LGHNT, CDR2 FRNRAP. V lost 5 bases, J lost 2 bases, and 2 bases stayed unmatched. The CDR3 spans 14 residues. The CDR3 sequence is CASGRQGNTGELFF. The CDR3 nucleotides read TGTGCTAGTGGTAGACAGGGAAACACCGGGGAGCTGTTTTTT.

This clone appeared a few times. The chain carries TRBV10-2 and TRBJ2-3, with D perhaps matching TRBD1 (6 bases). Per germline, CDR1 WSHSY and CDR2 SAAADI. The CDR3 has 14 amino acids. V lost 3 bases, J lost 0 bases, and 7 bases lay in between. CDR3 in DNA: TGCGCCAGCAGTGATAGGGGGAGCACAGATACGCAGTATTTT. Translating gives CASSDRGSTDTQYF.